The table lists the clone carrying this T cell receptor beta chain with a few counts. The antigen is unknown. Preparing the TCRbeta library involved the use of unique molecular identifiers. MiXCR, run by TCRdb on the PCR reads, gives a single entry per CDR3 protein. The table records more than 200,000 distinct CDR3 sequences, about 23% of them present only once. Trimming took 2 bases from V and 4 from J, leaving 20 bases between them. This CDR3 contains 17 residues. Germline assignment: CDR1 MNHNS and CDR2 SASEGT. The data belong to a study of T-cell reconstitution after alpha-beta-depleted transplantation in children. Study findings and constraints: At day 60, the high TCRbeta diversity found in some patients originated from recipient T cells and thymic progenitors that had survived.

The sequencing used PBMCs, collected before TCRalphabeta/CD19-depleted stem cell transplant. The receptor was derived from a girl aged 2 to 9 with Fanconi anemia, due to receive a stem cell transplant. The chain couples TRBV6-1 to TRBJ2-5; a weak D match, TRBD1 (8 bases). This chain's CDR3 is CASSEILGQGGGETQYF. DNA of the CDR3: TGTGCCAGCAGTGAAATCCTTGGACAGGGCGGGGGAGAGACCCAGTACTTC.